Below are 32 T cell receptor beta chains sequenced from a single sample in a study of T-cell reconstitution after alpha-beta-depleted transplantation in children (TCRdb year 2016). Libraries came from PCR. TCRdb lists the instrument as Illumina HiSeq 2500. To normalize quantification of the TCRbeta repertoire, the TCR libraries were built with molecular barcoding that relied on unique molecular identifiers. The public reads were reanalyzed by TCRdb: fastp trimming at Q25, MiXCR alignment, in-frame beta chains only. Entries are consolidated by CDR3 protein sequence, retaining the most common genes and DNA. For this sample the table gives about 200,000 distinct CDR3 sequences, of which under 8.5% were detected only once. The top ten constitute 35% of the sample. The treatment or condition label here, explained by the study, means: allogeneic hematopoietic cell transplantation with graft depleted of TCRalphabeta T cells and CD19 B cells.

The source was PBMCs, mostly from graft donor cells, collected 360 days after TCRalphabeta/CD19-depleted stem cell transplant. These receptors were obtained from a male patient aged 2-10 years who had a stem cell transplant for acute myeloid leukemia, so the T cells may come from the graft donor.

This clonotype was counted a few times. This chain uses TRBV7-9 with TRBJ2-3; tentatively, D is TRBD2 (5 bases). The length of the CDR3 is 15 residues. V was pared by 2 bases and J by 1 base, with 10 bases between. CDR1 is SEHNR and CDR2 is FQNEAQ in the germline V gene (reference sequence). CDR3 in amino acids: CASSLRAVGTDTQYF. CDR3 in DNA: TGTGCCAGCAGCTTACGAGCGGTCGGCACAGATACGCAGTATTTT.

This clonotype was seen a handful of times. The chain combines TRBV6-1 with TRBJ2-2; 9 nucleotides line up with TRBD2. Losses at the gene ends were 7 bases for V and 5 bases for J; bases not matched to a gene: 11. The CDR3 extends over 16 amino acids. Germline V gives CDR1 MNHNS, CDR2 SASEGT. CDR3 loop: CASKKRGDPRTGELFF. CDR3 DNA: TGTGCCAGCAAAAAGCGGGGGGACCCGAGGACCGGGGAGCTGTTTTTT.

This chain's CDR3 is CASSLDRKGRNPEKLFF. Written as DNA, the CDR3 is TGTGCCAGCAGCTTAGATCGCAAAGGGAGGAACCCAGAAAAACTGTTTTTT. V and J are TRBV11-2 and TRBJ1-4; D uncertain. Germline CDR1 and CDR2: SGHAT and FQNNGV. This CDR3 has 17 amino acids. Trimming removed 0 bases at V and 8 bases at J, with 19 bases between. The full variable domain, its missing parts supplied by reference TRBV11-2 and TRBJ1-4, is EAGVAQSPRYKIIEKRQSVAFWCNPISGHATLYWYQQILGQGPKLLIQFQNNGVVDDSQLPKDRFSAERLKGVDSTLKIQPAKLEDSAVYLCASSLDRKGRNPEKLFFGSGTQLSVL.

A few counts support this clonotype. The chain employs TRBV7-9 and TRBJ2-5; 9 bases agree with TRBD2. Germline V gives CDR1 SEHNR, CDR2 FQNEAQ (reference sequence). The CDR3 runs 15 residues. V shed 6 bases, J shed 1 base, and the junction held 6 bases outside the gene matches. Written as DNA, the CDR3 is TGTGCCAGCAGTTCACGGACTAGCGCCCAAGAGACCCAGTACTTC. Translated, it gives CASSSRTSAQETQYF.

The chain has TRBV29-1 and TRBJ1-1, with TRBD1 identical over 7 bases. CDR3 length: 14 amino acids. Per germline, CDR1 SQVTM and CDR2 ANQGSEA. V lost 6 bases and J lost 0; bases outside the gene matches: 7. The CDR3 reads CSVHRGTLNTEAFF. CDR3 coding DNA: TGCAGCGTCCACAGGGGCACCTTGAACACTGAAGCTTTCTTT. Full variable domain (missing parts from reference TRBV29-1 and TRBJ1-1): SAVISQKPSRDICQRGTSLTIQCQVDSQVTMMFWYRQQPGQSLTLIATANQGSEATYESGFVIDKFPISRPNLTFSTLTVSNMSPEDSSIYLCSVHRGTLNTEAFFGQGTRLTVV.

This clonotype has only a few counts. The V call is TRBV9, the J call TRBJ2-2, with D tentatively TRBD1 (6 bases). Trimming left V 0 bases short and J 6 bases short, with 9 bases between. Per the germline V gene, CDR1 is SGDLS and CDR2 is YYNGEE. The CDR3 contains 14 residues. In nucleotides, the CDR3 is TGTGCCAGCAGCGTAGCGGGGACACCCGGGGAGCTGTTTTTT. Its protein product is CASSVAGTPGELFF.

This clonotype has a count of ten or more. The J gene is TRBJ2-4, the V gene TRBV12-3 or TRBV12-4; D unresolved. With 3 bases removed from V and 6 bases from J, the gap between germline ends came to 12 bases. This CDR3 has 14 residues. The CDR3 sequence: CASSLWGGGNIQYF. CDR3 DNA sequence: TGTGCCAGCAGTTTGTGGGGTGGCGGAAACATTCAGTACTTC.

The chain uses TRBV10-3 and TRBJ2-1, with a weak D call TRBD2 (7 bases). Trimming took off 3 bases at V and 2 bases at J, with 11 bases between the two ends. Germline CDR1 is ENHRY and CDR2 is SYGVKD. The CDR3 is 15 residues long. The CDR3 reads CAISDRGGAYNEQFF. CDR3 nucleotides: TGTGCCATCAGTGATAGGGGGGGGGCCTACAATGAGCAGTTCTTC.

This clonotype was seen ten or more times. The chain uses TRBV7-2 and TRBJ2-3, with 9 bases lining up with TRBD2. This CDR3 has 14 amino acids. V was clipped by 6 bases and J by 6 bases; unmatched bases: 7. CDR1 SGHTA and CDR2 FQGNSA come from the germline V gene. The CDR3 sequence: CASRRSGRSDTQYF. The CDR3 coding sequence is TGTGCCAGCAGGAGGAGCGGGAGGTCGGATACGCAGTATTTT.

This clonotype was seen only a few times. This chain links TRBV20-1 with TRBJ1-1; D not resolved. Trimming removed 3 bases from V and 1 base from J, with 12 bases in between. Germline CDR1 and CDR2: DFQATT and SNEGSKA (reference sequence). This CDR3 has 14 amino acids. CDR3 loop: CSARTPMANTEAFF. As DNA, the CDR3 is TGCAGTGCTAGGACCCCCATGGCGAACACTGAAGCTTTCTTT.

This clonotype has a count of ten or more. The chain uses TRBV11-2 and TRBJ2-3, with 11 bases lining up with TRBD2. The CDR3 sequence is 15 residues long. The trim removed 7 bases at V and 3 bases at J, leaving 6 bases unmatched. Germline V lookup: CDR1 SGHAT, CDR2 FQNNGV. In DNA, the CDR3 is TGTGCCAGCATTATGCTAGCGGGGGGTACAGATACGCAGTATTTT. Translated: CASIMLAGGTDTQYF.

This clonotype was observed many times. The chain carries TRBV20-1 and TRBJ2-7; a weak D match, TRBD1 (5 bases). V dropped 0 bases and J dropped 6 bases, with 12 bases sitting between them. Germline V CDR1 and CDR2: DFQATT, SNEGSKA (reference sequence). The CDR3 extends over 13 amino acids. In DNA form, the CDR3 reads TGCAGTGCTAGAGACAGGGTAGTGGGCGAGCAGTACTTC. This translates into CSARDRVVGEQYF.

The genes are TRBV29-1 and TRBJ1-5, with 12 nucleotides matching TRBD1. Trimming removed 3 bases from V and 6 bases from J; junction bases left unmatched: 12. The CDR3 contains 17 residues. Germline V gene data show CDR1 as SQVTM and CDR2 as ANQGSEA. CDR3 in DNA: TGCAGCGTTGATCCCTTCCCCGGGACAGGGGGCGGTCAGCCCCAGCATTTT. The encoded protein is CSVDPFPGTGGGQPQHF.

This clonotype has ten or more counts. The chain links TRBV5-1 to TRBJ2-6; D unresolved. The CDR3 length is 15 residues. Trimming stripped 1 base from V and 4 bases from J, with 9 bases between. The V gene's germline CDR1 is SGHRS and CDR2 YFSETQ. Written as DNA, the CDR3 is TGCGCCAGCAGCTTGATAGGCTCAGGGGCCAACGTCCTGACTTTC. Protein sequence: CASSLIGSGANVLTF.

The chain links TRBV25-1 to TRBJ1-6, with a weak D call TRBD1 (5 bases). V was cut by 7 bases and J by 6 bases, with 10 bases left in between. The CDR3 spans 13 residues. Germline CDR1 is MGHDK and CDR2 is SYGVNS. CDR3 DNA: TGTGCCAGCACCGGACAACTTAATTCACCCCTCCACTTT. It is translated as CASTGQLNSPLHF.

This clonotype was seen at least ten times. The CDR3 sequence is CASSLGTGPYGYTF. The CDR3 DNA is TGCGCCAGCAGCTTGGGGACAGGACCCTATGGCTACACCTTC. The rearrangement links TRBV5-1 to TRBJ1-2; 7 bases are shared with TRBD1. The CDR3 has 14 amino acids. Germline V CDR1 and CDR2: SGHRS, YFSETQ. The V gene end was trimmed by 0 bases and the J gene end by 4 bases; junction bases not matched to a gene: 3. Full variable domain (rest looked up from reference TRBV5-1 and TRBJ1-2): KAGVTQTPRYLIKTRGQQVTLSCSPISGHRSVSWYQQTPGQGLQFLFEYFSETQRNKGNFPGRFSGRQFSNSRSEMNVSTLELGDSALYLCASSLGTGPYGYTFGSGTRLTVV.

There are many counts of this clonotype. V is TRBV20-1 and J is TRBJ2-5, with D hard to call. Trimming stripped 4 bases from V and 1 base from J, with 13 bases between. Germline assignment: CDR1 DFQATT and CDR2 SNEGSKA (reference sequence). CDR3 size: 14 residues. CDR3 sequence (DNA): TGCAGTGCTATGGGTGGGCCGATCCAAGAGACCCAGTACTTC. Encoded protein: CSAMGGPIQETQYF.

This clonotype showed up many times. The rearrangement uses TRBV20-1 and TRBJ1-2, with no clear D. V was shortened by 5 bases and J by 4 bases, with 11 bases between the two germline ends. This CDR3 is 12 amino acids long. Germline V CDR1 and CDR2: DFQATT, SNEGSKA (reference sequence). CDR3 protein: CSAGRTGYGYTF. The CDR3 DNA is TGCAGTGCTGGACGGACGGGCTATGGCTACACCTTC.

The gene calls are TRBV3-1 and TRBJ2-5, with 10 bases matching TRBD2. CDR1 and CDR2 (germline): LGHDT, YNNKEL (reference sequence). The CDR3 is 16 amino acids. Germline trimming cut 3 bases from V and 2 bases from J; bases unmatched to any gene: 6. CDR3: CASSQASGRGQETQYF. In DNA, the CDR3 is TGTGCCAGCAGCCAGGCTAGCGGGAGAGGGCAAGAGACCCAGTACTTC.

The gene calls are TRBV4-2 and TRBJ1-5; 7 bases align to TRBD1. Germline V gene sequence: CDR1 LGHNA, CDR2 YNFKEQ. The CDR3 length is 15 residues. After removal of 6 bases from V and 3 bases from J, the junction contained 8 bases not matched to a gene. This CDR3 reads CASRTGTADNQPQHF. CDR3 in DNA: TGTGCCAGCAGAACCGGGACAGCAGACAATCAGCCCCAGCATTTT.

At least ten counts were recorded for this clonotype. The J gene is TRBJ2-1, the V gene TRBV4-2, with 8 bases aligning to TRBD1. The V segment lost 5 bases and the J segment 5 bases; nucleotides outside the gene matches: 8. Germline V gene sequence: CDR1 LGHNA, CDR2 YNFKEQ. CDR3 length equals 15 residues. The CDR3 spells CASSYQGAPDNEQFF. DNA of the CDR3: TGTGCCAGCAGCTACCAGGGGGCGCCTGACAATGAGCAGTTCTTC.

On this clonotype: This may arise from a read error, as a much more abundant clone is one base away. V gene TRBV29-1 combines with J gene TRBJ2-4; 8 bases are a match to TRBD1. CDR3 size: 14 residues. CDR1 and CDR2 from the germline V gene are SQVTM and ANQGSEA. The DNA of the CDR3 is TGCAGCGTCAGGACAGGGACAATGTTAAACATTGAGTACTTC. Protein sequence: CSVRTGTMLNIEYF.

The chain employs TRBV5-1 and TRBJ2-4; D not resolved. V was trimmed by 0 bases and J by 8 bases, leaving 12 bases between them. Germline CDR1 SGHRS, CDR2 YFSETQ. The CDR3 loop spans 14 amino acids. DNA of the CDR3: TGCGCCAGCAGCTTGGCACCGCCCGTCCACATTCAGTACTTC. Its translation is CASSLAPPVHIQYF.

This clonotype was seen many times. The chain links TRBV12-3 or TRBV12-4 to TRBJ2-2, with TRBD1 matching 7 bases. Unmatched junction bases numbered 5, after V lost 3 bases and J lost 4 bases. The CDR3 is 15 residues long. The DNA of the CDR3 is TGTGCCAGCAGTTTTAAAGGGGGCGGCACCGGGGAGCTGTTTTTT. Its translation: CASSFKGGGTGELFF.

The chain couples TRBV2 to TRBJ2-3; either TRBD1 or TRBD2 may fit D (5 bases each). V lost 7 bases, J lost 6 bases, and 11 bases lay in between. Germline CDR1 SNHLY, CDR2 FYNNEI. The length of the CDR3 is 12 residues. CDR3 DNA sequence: TGTGCCAGCACGTGGGGGTCGGATACGCAGTATTTT. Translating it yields CASTWGSDTQYF.

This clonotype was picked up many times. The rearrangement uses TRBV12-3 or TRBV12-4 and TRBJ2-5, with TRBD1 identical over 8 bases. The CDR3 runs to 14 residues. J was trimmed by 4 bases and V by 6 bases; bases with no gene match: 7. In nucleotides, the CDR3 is TGTGCCAGCAGGCACCGACAGGGGTTAGAGACCCAGTACTTC. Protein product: CASRHRQGLETQYF.

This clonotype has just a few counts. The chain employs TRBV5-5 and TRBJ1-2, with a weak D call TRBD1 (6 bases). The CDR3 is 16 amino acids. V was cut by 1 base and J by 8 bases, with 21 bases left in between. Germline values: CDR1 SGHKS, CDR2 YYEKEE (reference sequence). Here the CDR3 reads CASSLLRGQFGGGYTF. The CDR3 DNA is TGTGCCAGCAGCTTGTTGCGTGGACAGTTCGGCGGGGGCTACACCTTC.

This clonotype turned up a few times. CDR3 bases: TGCGCCAGCAGCTTCAGGTCAGGGGATGGCTACACCTTC. Translated: CASSFRSGDGYTF. The rearrangement joins TRBV5-1 to TRBJ1-2, with D possibly being TRBD1 (6 bases). The germline V and J ends were trimmed by 2 bases and 6 bases, with 11 bases remaining between them. CDR3 length: 13 residues. CDR1 is SGHRS, CDR2 YFSETQ, per germline.

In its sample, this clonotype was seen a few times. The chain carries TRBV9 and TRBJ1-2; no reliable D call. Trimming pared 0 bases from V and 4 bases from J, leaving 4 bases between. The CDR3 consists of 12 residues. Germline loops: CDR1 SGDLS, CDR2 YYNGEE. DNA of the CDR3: TGTGCCAGCAGCGTAGAGGGCTATGGCTACACCTTC. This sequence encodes CASSVEGYGYTF.

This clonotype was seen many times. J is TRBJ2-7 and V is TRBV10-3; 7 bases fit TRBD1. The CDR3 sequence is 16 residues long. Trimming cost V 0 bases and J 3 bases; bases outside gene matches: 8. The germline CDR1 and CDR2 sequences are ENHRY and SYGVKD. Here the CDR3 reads CAISESGGWDSYEQYV. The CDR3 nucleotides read TGTGCCATCAGTGAGTCGGGCGGCTGGGACAGCTACGAGCAGTACGTC.

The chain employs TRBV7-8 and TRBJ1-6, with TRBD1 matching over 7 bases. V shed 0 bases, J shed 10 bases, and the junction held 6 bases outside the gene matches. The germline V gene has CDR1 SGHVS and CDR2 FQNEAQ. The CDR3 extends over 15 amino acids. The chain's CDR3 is CASSLAPGGLSPLHF. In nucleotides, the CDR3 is TGTGCCAGCAGCTTAGCGCCAGGGGGGCTATCACCCCTCCACTTT.

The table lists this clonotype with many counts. CDR3 in DNA: TGTGCCTGGGCTCCGGGACTAGCGGACCAAGAGACCCAGTACTTC. Translating it yields CAWAPGLADQETQYF. The V gene is TRBV30, the J gene TRBJ2-5, with 11 positions matching TRBD2. Germline CDR1 reads GTSNPN; CDR2 reads SVGIG (reference sequence). This CDR3 contains 15 residues. Germline trimming cut 5 bases from V and 0 bases from J; bases unmatched to any gene: 5.